Each of the 3 T cell receptor beta chains below was sequenced from the same sample in a study of T cell responses to AZD1222 COVID-19 vaccine. TCRdb's table, derived via immunoSEQ multiplex PCR, lists solely in-frame clones and lacks some. The table lists some 130,000 clones, around 93% of them singletons, with approximately 6.8% in the top ten. The specimen comprised peripheral blood, sampled 28 days after the second AZD1222 dose. The origin of the receptors is an adult who received the AZD1222 COVID-19 vaccine.

This chain links TRBV7-2 with TRBJ1-1; the match to TRBD1 covers 9 bases. V trimming: 4 bases; J trimming: 0 bases; junction bases outside the gene matches: 6. The CDR3 runs 16 residues. From germline, CDR1 is SGHTA and CDR2 FQGNSA. The CDR3 is CASSSGTGHMNTEAFF. The CDR3 DNA reads TGTGCCAGCAGCTCCGGGACAGGGCACATGAACACTGAAGCTTTCTTT.

The chain has TRBV9 and TRBJ1-1; D may be TRBD1 (5 bases). The V end lost 3 bases, the J end lost 5 bases, and 14 bases lay between the germline ends. CDR1 and CDR2 (germline): SGDLS, YYNGEE. CDR3 length: 14 amino acids. The CDR3 loop reads CASSAMGLATEAFF. DNA for the CDR3: TGTGCCAGCAGCGCTATGGGACTGGCTACTGAAGCTTTCTTT.

Concerning this clone itself: One end of the junction fails to match germline, which may point to a read error. The V and J genes are TRBV7-7 and TRBJ2-3; D gene ambiguous. Germline V lookup: CDR1 SSHAT, CDR2 FNYEAQ (reference sequence). The CDR3 consists of 17 residues. As DNA, the CDR3 is TGTGCTAGCAGCTGCCAATCGCTGGTGAAGGACACAGATACGCAGTATTTT. Its protein is CASSCQSLVKDTDTQYF. Looking up the rest from reference TRBV7-7 and TRBJ2-3 gives the full variable domain: GAGVSQSPRYKVTKRGQDVTLRCDPISSHATLYWYQQALGQGPEFLTYFNYEAQPDKSGLPSDRFSAERPEGSISTLTIQRTEQRDSAMYRCASSCQSLVKDTDTQYFGPGTRLTVL.